The rows below give T cell receptor beta chains drawn from one sample of a study of cytomegalovirus exposure and HLA in healthy donors. The assay was immunoSEQ multiplex PCR, and TCRdb's table has in-frame clones only and misses some. The table lists 85,000 to 130,000 clones, around 80% of them singletons. Source material: PBMCs. These receptors were taken from a woman aged 18 to 35 in good health and CMV-seronegative. Each CDR3 is given with its conserved first and last residue. A D gene is named only where the DNA matches it firmly. Not all rows give a size; the values are once, few, many and, for expanded clones, a class.

d_call: TRBD2
j_call: TRBJ2-3
v_call: TRBV7-2
clone_size: .
cdr3_nt: TGTGCCAGCAGCTTGCTGCTCGGGACTAGCGGGGGGGCCCCAGATACGCAGTATTTT
cdr3_aa: CASSLLLGTSGGAPDTQYF

d_call: TRBD2
j_call: TRBJ2-1
v_call: TRBV5-4
clone_size: .
cdr3_nt: TGTGCCAGCAGGTCCGGCGGGAGTTACAATGAGCAGTTCTTC
cdr3_aa: CASRSGGSYNEQFF

d_call: TRBD1
j_call: TRBJ1-4
v_call: TRBV5-1
clone_size: .
cdr3_nt: TGCGCCAGCAGCTTGGCGACAGGGGGTGCAACTAATGAAAAACTGTTTTTT
cdr3_aa: CASSLATGGATNEKLFF

d_call: .
j_call: TRBJ1-1
v_call: TRBV7-2
clone_size: .
cdr3_nt: TGTGCCAGCAGCTTAGACCGGGGTTACGCTGAAGCTTTCTTT
cdr3_aa: CASSLDRGYAEAFF

d_call: TRBD1
j_call: TRBJ1-5
v_call: TRBV5-1
clone_size: once
cdr3_nt: TGCGCCAGCAGCCTGACAGGGGGCCCAGAGGAGCCCCAGCATTTT
cdr3_aa: CASSLTGGPEEPQHF

d_call: .
j_call: TRBJ2-1
v_call: TRBV11-3
clone_size: .
cdr3_nt: TGTGCCAGCAGCTTTCAGGGGGGCCTGCAGCAGTTCTTC
cdr3_aa: CASSFQGGLQQFF

d_call: TRBD1
j_call: TRBJ2-3
v_call: TRBV7-8
clone_size: few
cdr3_nt: TGTGCCAGCAGCTTACCCGGGACAGGGGCCAGCACAGATACGCAGTATTTT
cdr3_aa: CASSLPGTGASTDTQYF

d_call: .
j_call: TRBJ1-2
v_call: TRBV7-9
clone_size: .
cdr3_nt: TGTGCCAGCAGTTACGGGACACAAGAACGCTACACCTTC
cdr3_aa: CASSYGTQERYTF

d_call: .
j_call: TRBJ2-5
v_call: TRBV5-1
clone_size: .
cdr3_nt: TGCGCCAGCAGCTTGGCCCCTCGGGGGCGGGAGGAGACCCAGTACTTC
cdr3_aa: CASSLAPRGREETQYF

d_call: TRBD1
j_call: TRBJ1-4
v_call: TRBV2
clone_size: .
cdr3_nt: TGTGCCACCAAACCCCGACAGGGGTCTAATGAAAAACTGTTTTTT
cdr3_aa: CATKPRQGSNEKLFF

d_call: TRBD1
j_call: TRBJ2-3
v_call: TRBV6-4
clone_size: .
cdr3_nt: TGTGCCAGCAGTGAGGATGCGGACAGGGGAGCAGATACGCAGTATTTT
cdr3_aa: CASSEDADRGADTQYF

d_call: .
j_call: TRBJ2-1
v_call: TRBV7-9
clone_size: once
cdr3_nt: TGTGCCAGCAGCTGGAGTGGGGGCGTTTTGAATGAGCAGTTCTTC
cdr3_aa: CASSWSGGVLNEQFF

d_call: TRBD1
j_call: TRBJ1-2
v_call: TRBV7-9
clone_size: .
cdr3_nt: TGTGCCAGCAGCTCTACAGGGGGAGCCTATGGCTACACCTTC
cdr3_aa: CASSSTGGAYGYTF

d_call: TRBD2
j_call: TRBJ2-3
v_call: TRBV4-1
clone_size: .
cdr3_nt: TGCGCCAGCAGCCCCACGGCCGGGACTAGCGCAACAGATACGCAGTATTTT
cdr3_aa: CASSPTAGTSATDTQYF

d_call: .
j_call: TRBJ2-1
v_call: TRBV4-3
clone_size: .
cdr3_nt: TGCGCCAGCAGCCAAGCCCTAACCAGGGATGGCAACAATGAGCAGTTCTTC
cdr3_aa: CASSQALTRDGNNEQFF

d_call: .
j_call: TRBJ2-4
v_call: TRBV28
clone_size: once
cdr3_nt: TGTGCCAGCAGAGGGGCCGCCCTGCTCAAAAACATTCAGTACTTC
cdr3_aa: CASRGAALLKNIQYF

d_call: TRBD2
j_call: TRBJ2-1
v_call: TRBV2
clone_size: .
cdr3_nt: TGTGCCAGCAGTGGATCCGGCGGGGGGGCGCGGCATGAGCAGTTCTTC
cdr3_aa: CASSGSGGGARHEQFF

d_call: TRBD1
j_call: TRBJ1-5
v_call: TRBV6-1
clone_size: once
cdr3_nt: TGTGCCAGCAGTGAAAGGCGACAGGGGCTGGGGGTCCAGCCCCAGCATTTT
cdr3_aa: CASSERRQGLGVQPQHF

d_call: .
j_call: TRBJ2-7
v_call: TRBV19
clone_size: .
cdr3_nt: TGTGCCAGTAGTCTATCGGGCGCAGGGACCTACGAGCAGTACTTC
cdr3_aa: CASSLSGAGTYEQYF

d_call: TRBD1
j_call: TRBJ2-1
v_call: TRBV28
clone_size: .
cdr3_nt: TGTGCCAGCAGTCCCCCTCGGACAGGGGATCGTGAGCAGTTCTTC
cdr3_aa: CASSPPRTGDREQFF

d_call: .
j_call: TRBJ2-1
v_call: TRBV4-3
clone_size: few
cdr3_nt: TGCGCCAGCAGCCAAGATTACGGAGCGCCTCAGTCACAGTTCTTC
cdr3_aa: CASSQDYGAPQSQFF

d_call: TRBD1
j_call: TRBJ2-6
v_call: TRBV19
clone_size: .
cdr3_nt: TGTGCCAGTAGTATCCAGGGGGCTATTGGGGCCAACGTCCTGACTTTC
cdr3_aa: CASSIQGAIGANVLTF

d_call: .
j_call: TRBJ2-3
v_call: TRBV19
clone_size: .
cdr3_nt: TGTGCCAGTAGGTCTGGACTTAGCACAGATACGCAGTATTTT
cdr3_aa: CASRSGLSTDTQYF

d_call: .
j_call: TRBJ2-7
v_call: TRBV13
clone_size: .
cdr3_nt: TGTGCCAGCAGCTTAAGGCTAGCGCCTTCCTACGAGCAGTACTTC
cdr3_aa: CASSLRLAPSYEQYF

d_call: .
j_call: TRBJ1-5
v_call: TRBV28
clone_size: .
cdr3_nt: TGTGCCAGCAGATCCGGGGGGGCGGGTAATCAGCCCCAGCATTTT
cdr3_aa: CASRSGGAGNQPQHF

d_call: .
j_call: TRBJ2-3
v_call: TRBV5-1
clone_size: .
cdr3_nt: TGCGCCAGCAGCTTGATCGGGACATTAGTAACAGATACGCAGTATTTT
cdr3_aa: CASSLIGTLVTDTQYF

d_call: .
j_call: TRBJ1-4
v_call: TRBV5-6
clone_size: few
cdr3_nt: TGTGCCAGCAGCTTCCTAAGCCCCGGTCGTGAAAAACTGTTTTTT
cdr3_aa: CASSFLSPGREKLFF

d_call: TRBD2
j_call: TRBJ2-7
v_call: TRBV7-3
clone_size: .
cdr3_nt: TGTGCCAGCAGCTTAATTACGACGCGGGAGAGGGGCTACGAGCAGTACTTC
cdr3_aa: CASSLITTRERGYEQYF

d_call: .
j_call: TRBJ2-7
v_call: TRBV11-2
clone_size: .
cdr3_nt: TGTGCCAGCAGCTGGAGCTCGGCGGGCACCTCCTACGAGCAGTACTTC
cdr3_aa: CASSWSSAGTSYEQYF

d_call: TRBD2
j_call: TRBJ2-1
v_call: TRBV29-1
clone_size: .
cdr3_nt: TGCAGCACGCTAGCGGGAGGAGTTTCCAATGAGCAGTTCTTC
cdr3_aa: CSTLAGGVSNEQFF

d_call: TRBD1
j_call: TRBJ1-4
v_call: TRBV15
clone_size: .
cdr3_nt: TGTGCCACCAGCAGAGGGGACAGGGGGGCGGGACCCAGCCAAAAACTGTTTTTT
cdr3_aa: CATSRGDRGAGPSQKLFF

d_call: .
j_call: TRBJ2-5
v_call: TRBV5-1
clone_size: few
cdr3_nt: TGCGCCAGCAGCCGCTCTCCATTGGGCTTCCAAGAGACCCAGTACTTC
cdr3_aa: CASSRSPLGFQETQYF

d_call: TRBD1
j_call: TRBJ1-6
v_call: TRBV28
clone_size: .
cdr3_nt: TGTGCCAGCAGTTTAAACAGGGGTAAAAGGAATTCACCCCTCCACTTT
cdr3_aa: CASSLNRGKRNSPLHF

d_call: .
j_call: TRBJ1-1
v_call: TRBV28
clone_size: .
cdr3_nt: TGTGCCAGCAGTGTGGACCGCAGGACACTTGAAGCTTTCTTT
cdr3_aa: CASSVDRRTLEAFF

d_call: .
j_call: TRBJ2-7
v_call: TRBV7-2
clone_size: .
cdr3_nt: TGTGCCAGCAGCTTACCCCCACTAGCAAGTGAGCAGTACTTC
cdr3_aa: CASSLPPLASEQYF

d_call: TRBD1
j_call: TRBJ2-7
v_call: TRBV5-1
clone_size: .
cdr3_nt: TGCGCCAGCAGCCTAATCGATGGACAGGGGAAGCAGTACTTC
cdr3_aa: CASSLIDGQGKQYF

d_call: TRBD2
j_call: TRBJ2-1
v_call: TRBV7-9
clone_size: .
cdr3_nt: TGTGCCAGCAGCTTAGGGACTAGCGGGAGACGCACCTCCTACAATGAGCAGTTCTTC
cdr3_aa: CASSLGTSGRRTSYNEQFF

d_call: .
j_call: TRBJ1-2
v_call: TRBV14
clone_size: .
cdr3_nt: TGTGCCAGCAGCCAAGAAGAGGGTAACTATGGCTACACCTTC
cdr3_aa: CASSQEEGNYGYTF

d_call: .
j_call: TRBJ2-3
v_call: TRBV7-2
clone_size: few
cdr3_nt: TGTGCCAGCAGCTTAGTAGCGGGCCAGGGGGATACGCAGTATTTT
cdr3_aa: CASSLVAGQGDTQYF

d_call: .
j_call: TRBJ1-3
v_call: TRBV7-9
clone_size: .
cdr3_nt: TGTGCCAGCAGCTTAGGAGGTAGCCACTCTGGAAACACCATATATTTT
cdr3_aa: CASSLGGSHSGNTIYF

d_call: .
j_call: TRBJ1-5
v_call: TRBV5-1
clone_size: .
cdr3_nt: TGCGCCAGCAGCTTGGCAGGGGTCGATAGCAATCAGCCCCAGCATTTT
cdr3_aa: CASSLAGVDSNQPQHF

d_call: TRBD1
j_call: TRBJ1-6
v_call: TRBV29-1
clone_size: .
cdr3_nt: TGCAGCGTTGAAGATCTTCTCGGGGGACAGTCGAATTCACCCCTCCACTTT
cdr3_aa: CSVEDLLGGQSNSPLHF

d_call: TRBD1
j_call: TRBJ2-5
v_call: TRBV14
clone_size: once
cdr3_nt: TGTGCCAGCAGCCCGGGACAGGGGGTGAGGGAGACCCAGTACTTC
cdr3_aa: CASSPGQGVRETQYF

d_call: .
j_call: TRBJ2-1
v_call: TRBV18
clone_size: .
cdr3_nt: TGTGCCAGCTCACCGTACCCTTGGGGGGGACAGGCCCCTGTGTATGAGCAGTTCTTC
cdr3_aa: CASSPYPWGGQAPVYEQFF

d_call: TRBD1
j_call: TRBJ1-1
v_call: TRBV19
clone_size: .
cdr3_nt: TGTGCCAGTGGGACCCGGGACAGGGGTGACCCGAACACTGAAGCTTTCTTT
cdr3_aa: CASGTRDRGDPNTEAFF

d_call: .
j_call: TRBJ2-7
v_call: TRBV13
clone_size: .
cdr3_nt: TGTGCCAGCAGCCAAAGGGACATCTCCTACGAGCAGTACTTC
cdr3_aa: CASSQRDISYEQYF

d_call: .
j_call: TRBJ1-5
v_call: TRBV30
clone_size: once
cdr3_nt: TGTGCCTGGAGCGTAAATAGCAATCAGCCCCAGCATTTT
cdr3_aa: CAWSVNSNQPQHF

d_call: TRBD2
j_call: TRBJ2-3
v_call: TRBV10-3
clone_size: .
cdr3_nt: TGTGCCATCAACGGACTAGCGGGGGGGAATACGCAGTATTTT
cdr3_aa: CAINGLAGGNTQYF

d_call: TRBD2
j_call: TRBJ2-1
v_call: TRBV4-3
clone_size: .
cdr3_nt: TGCGCCAGCAGCCAAGATCTTACTAGCGGGTACAATGAGCAGTTCTTC
cdr3_aa: CASSQDLTSGYNEQFF

d_call: TRBD2
j_call: TRBJ2-5
v_call: TRBV7-3
clone_size: .
cdr3_nt: TGTGCCAGCAGCTTAAATCCGGGGGGGGGAGAGACCCAGTACTTC
cdr3_aa: CASSLNPGGGETQYF